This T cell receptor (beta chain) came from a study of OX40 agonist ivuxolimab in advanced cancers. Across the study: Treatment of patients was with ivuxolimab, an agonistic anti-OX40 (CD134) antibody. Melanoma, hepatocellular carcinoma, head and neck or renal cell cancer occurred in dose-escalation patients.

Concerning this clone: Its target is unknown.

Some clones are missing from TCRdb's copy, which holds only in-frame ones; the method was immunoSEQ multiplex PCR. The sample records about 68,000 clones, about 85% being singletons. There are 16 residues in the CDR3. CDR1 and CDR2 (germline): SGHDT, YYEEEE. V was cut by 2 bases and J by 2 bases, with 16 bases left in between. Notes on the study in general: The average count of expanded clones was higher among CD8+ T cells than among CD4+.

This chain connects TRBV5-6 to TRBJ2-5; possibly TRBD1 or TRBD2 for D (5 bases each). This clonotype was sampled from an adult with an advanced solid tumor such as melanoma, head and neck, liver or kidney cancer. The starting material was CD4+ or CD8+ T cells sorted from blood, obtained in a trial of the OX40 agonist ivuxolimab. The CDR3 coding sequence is TGTGCCAGCAGCTTCTTCTGGCCGGGGCTGCAAGAGACCCAGTACTTC. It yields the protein CASSFFWPGLQETQYF.